This T cell receptor beta chain was captured in a study of T cell responses to AZD1222 COVID-19 vaccine. Sequenced by immunoSEQ multiplex PCR; TCRdb stores in-frame clones only, minus some. The sample shows about 120,000 clones, 85% to 95% of them seen only once. With 8 bases removed from V and 3 bases from J, the gap between germline ends came to 16 bases. The germline CDR1 and CDR2 sequences are MDHEN and SYDVKM. CDR3 length: 14 residues. Sequenced material: peripheral blood, taken on day 0 of AZD1222 vaccination. The TCR comes from an adult in good health. The gene calls are TRBV28 and TRBJ1-2, with a possible D match to TRBD1 (5 bases). CDR3 nucleotide sequence: TGTGCCAGCGGGGCGGGGGAGGACTACTATGGCTACACCTTC. It is translated as CASGAGEDYYGYTF.